The rows below give T cell receptor beta chains drawn from one sample of a study of T-cell reconstitution after alpha-beta-depleted transplantation in children. A single record per CDR3 protein comes from TCRdb applying MiXCR to the PCR reads. The table includes hundreds of thousands of distinct CDR3 sequences, roughly 13% detected once. This specimen consisted of PBMCs, mostly from graft donor cells, obtained 360 days after TCRalphabeta/CD19-depleted stem cell transplant. The receptors come from a male patient between 10 and 17 years old who had a stem cell transplant for acute myeloid leukemia, so the T cells may come from the graft donor. Each CDR3 is given with its conserved first and last residue. The order of the fields is clone size, D gene, J gene, V gene, CDR3 protein, CDR3 DNA. A D gene is named only where the DNA matches it firmly. Clone size, where shown, is once, few, many, or a class for clones that have expanded.

few,-,TRBJ2-7,TRBV19,CASSISGPYEQYF,TGTGCCAGTAGTATCTCAGGACCTTACGAGCAGTACTTC
many,-,TRBJ2-3,TRBV29-1,CSSSGATDTQYF,TGCAGCTCATCCGGGGCCACAGATACGCAGTATTTT
-,-,TRBJ2-7,TRBV2,CASREGQGRHEQYF,TGTGCCAGCAGGGAGGGGCAGGGGAGACACGAGCAGTACTTC
-,-,TRBJ2-1,TRBV6-1,CASSTTRYNEQFF,TGTGCCAGCAGTACAACTCGTTACAATGAGCAGTTCTTC
many,TRBD2,TRBJ2-1,TRBV20-1,CSATGTSGVNEQFF,TGCAGTGCTACCGGGACTAGCGGTGTAAATGAGCAGTTCTTC
few,-,TRBJ2-1,TRBV15,CATSRPLGLVGEQFF,TGTGCCACCAGCAGACCCTTGGGGCTAGTAGGTGAGCAGTTCTTC
few,TRBD2,TRBJ2-1,TRBV9,CASSRREVTYNEQFF,TGTGCCAGCAGCCGGCGGGAGGTCACCTACAATGAGCAGTTCTTC
-,-,TRBJ1-2,TRBV27,CASSLTISGPMAAYGYTF,TGTGCCAGCAGTTTAACCATATCGGGACCGATGGCGGCCTATGGCTACACCTTC
few,-,TRBJ2-3,TRBV4-3,CASSQDEVGSDTQYF,TGCGCCAGCAGCCAAGATGAGGTCGGATCAGATACGCAGTATTTT
-,-,TRBJ2-5,TRBV29-1,CSVESWTNPQETQYF,TGCAGCGTTGAATCCTGGACAAACCCACAAGAGACCCAGTACTTC
few,TRBD2,TRBJ2-5,TRBV4-2,CASSQGGLAGAETQYF,TGTGCCAGCAGCCAAGGAGGACTAGCGGGAGCAGAGACCCAGTACTTC
-,TRBD1,TRBJ1-4,TRBV12-3/TRBV12-4,CASSLIQGGEKLFF,TGTGCCAGCAGTTTGATTCAGGGGGGAGAAAAACTGTTTTTT
few,-,TRBJ1-4,TRBV7-8,CASTHGRTGNEKLFF,TGTGCCAGCACCCACGGCAGGACGGGTAATGAAAAACTGTTTTTT
few,TRBD2,TRBJ2-2,TRBV20-1,CSAQPHPTSGTYTGELFF,TGCAGTGCTCAGCCTCACCCGACTAGCGGGACGTACACCGGGGAGCTGTTTTTT
-,-,TRBJ2-4,TRBV10-3,CAVSSVRLGIQYF,TGTGCCGTCTCTAGCGTTAGACTGGGCATTCAGTACTTC
-,-,TRBJ2-7,TRBV20-1,CSAGGLGVLGYSYEQYF,TGCAGTGCTGGTGGATTAGGGGTGCTTGGGTACTCCTACGAGCAGTACTTC
-,-,TRBJ1-5,TRBV24-1,CATSDSGGSNQPQHF,TGTGCCACCAGTGATTCGGGCGGATCCAATCAGCCCCAGCATTTT
-,TRBD2,TRBJ2-7,TRBV9,CASSVASSGRAYEQYF,TGTGCCAGCAGCGTAGCTTCTAGCGGGAGGGCTTACGAGCAGTACTTC
many,-,TRBJ2-5,TRBV12-3/TRBV12-4,CASSPGGGRETQYF,TGTGCCAGCAGTCCCGGTGGGGGTCGAGAGACCCAGTACTTC
-,TRBD2,TRBJ2-1,TRBV5-6,CASSLTSGIGNGEQFF,TGTGCCAGCAGCTTGACTAGCGGGATCGGTAATGGTGAGCAGTTCTTC
many,TRBD2,TRBJ2-1,TRBV5-1,CASSLVVAGGPPNEQFF,TGCGCCAGCAGCTTGGTGGTAGCGGGAGGGCCCCCCAATGAGCAGTTCTTC
few,-,TRBJ1-5,TRBV6-5,CASSYGSRGDQPQHF,TGTGCCAGCAGTTATGGTAGTCGAGGCGATCAGCCCCAGCATTTT
few,-,TRBJ2-2,TRBV7-8,CASSQRVGAGELFF,TGTGCCAGCAGCCAGCGAGTCGGCGCCGGGGAGCTGTTTTTT
many,-,TRBJ2-7,TRBV6-2/TRBV6-3,CASTGNPAAYEQYF,TGTGCCAGCACCGGGAACCCTGCGGCCTACGAGCAGTACTTC
few,-,TRBJ1-6,TRBV6-5,CASSYERRSSYNSPLHF,TGTGCCAGCAGTTACGAGCGGAGGAGCTCCTATAATTCACCCCTCCACTTT
many,TRBD2,TRBJ2-3,TRBV6-5,CASSNGLAGATDTQYF,TGTGCCAGCAGTAACGGACTAGCGGGAGCCACAGATACGCAGTATTTT
-,TRBD2,TRBJ2-5,TRBV11-3,CASSLGGLGVPQETQYF,TGTGCCAGCAGCTTAGGCGGACTAGGCGTTCCGCAAGAGACCCAGTACTTC
-,TRBD1,TRBJ2-1,TRBV18,CASSPGRGPGNEQFF,TGTGCCAGCTCACCGGGCAGGGGGCCCGGCAATGAGCAGTTCTTC
many,-,TRBJ1-3,TRBV29-1,CSVYSGNTIYF,TGCAGCGTCTACTCTGGAAACACCATATATTTT
-,TRBD1,TRBJ2-2,TRBV9,CASSVRTGSIPGELFF,TGTGCCAGCAGCGTACGGACAGGGAGTATCCCCGGGGAGCTGTTTTTT
many,-,TRBJ2-1,TRBV5-1,CATPLGGISYNEQFF,TGCGCCACTCCTCTTGGCGGGATCAGTTACAATGAGCAGTTCTTC
-,TRBD1,TRBJ2-4,TRBV20-1,CSATGTGGNIQYF,TGCAGTGCTACCGGGACAGGGGGGAACATTCAGTACTTC
few,-,TRBJ1-5,TRBV30,CAWRNRVDQPQHF,TGTGCCTGGAGGAACAGGGTCGATCAGCCCCAGCATTTT
few,-,TRBJ2-1,TRBV19,CASRSQGKEQFF,TGTGCCAGTAGGTCACAGGGAAAAGAGCAGTTCTTC
few,TRBD2,TRBJ2-1,TRBV20-1,CSAAGTNSYNEQFF,TGCAGTGCTGCGGGGACTAACTCCTACAATGAGCAGTTCTTC
few,-,TRBJ2-7,TRBV14,CASGVGVYEQYF,TGTGCCAGCGGGGTAGGGGTCTACGAGCAGTACTTC
many,TRBD2,TRBJ2-7,TRBV6-1,CASIKGGTSGYEQYF,TGTGCCAGCATAAAGGGGGGGACTAGCGGCTACGAGCAGTACTTC
few,-,TRBJ2-7,TRBV20-1,CSAVAETAYEQYF,TGCAGTGCGGTAGCGGAAACTGCCTACGAGCAGTACTTC
-,-,TRBJ2-7,TRBV5-1,CASSLEGTSSYEQYF,TGCGCCAGCAGCTTGGAAGGGACTTCCTCCTACGAGCAGTACTTC
-,-,TRBJ1-4,TRBV14,CASSQDRRVATNEKLFF,TGTGCCAGCAGCCAAGATCGGCGTGTAGCAACTAATGAAAAACTGTTTTTT
many,-,TRBJ1-1,TRBV11-3,CASSFGEVSTEAFF,TGTGCCAGCAGCTTCGGGGAGGTGAGCACTGAAGCTTTCTTT
-,-,TRBJ2-3,TRBV29-1,CSVSPTDTQYF,TGCAGCGTTTCTCCTACAGATACGCAGTATTTT